This TCR beta chain is from a study of blood T cells in healthy people across ages (dated by TCRdb to the mid-2010s). As for the study more broadly: In model experiments, roughly one uniquely barcoded TCR beta cDNA molecule per two T cells was captured by template switching. To track age-related changes in TCR beta repertoire diversity, the study relied on deep sequencing normalized with unique cDNA molecular identifiers. The donors were divided into four age groups: young (average approximately 15 years), middle-aged (roughly 42), aged (under 70) and long-lived (around 87). For two donors (one aged 18 to 29 and one aged 80 or older), the study analyzed two additional independent replicas of 1 million unique cDNA reads from the same blood draw. The study at large found these results: Because profiling used bulk unsorted PBMCs, naive and antigen-experienced compartments could not be compared conclusively. The percentage of naive T cells measured by flow cytometry correlated strongly with observed TCR beta diversity. As age increased, observed TCR beta diversity per million T cells dropped in a roughly linear way, and a significant reduction was already evident by age roughly 40. Compared with the aged group, the long-lived group had more naive CD4+ T cells, fewer expanded clones and increased TCR diversity, a pattern suggesting age selection. Because the CMV infection status of the donors was unknown, age-related changes in expanded clonotypes may potentially have been confounded. Estimates of total diversity based on one million sequenced T cells were regarded as lower bounds and as underestimates.

Library construction relied on 5' RACE. For sequencing, an Illumina HiSeq 2500 was employed. A second PCR of about 6 to 11 cycles was run with a J-beta primer mix and a sample-barcoded 5' primer. A unique molecular identifier was introduced onto each TCR beta cDNA molecule by a template-switch 5' adaptor carrying 12 random nucleotides. Each sample yielded at least 2.5 million CDR3-containing paired-end reads. All of the RNA was converted into first-strand cDNA using the Mint cDNA synthesis kit, with a TRBC-specific oligonucleotide serving as the primer. Following uracil-DNA glycosylase treatment, all cDNA underwent a first 18-cycle PCR with the universal primers M1SS and BC2_uni_R. Under the source paper's analysis protocol: Normalization of each sample was performed by random selection of 1 million high-quality reads, each carrying a distinct molecular identifier. Instead of being binned into consensus sequences, reads that shared molecular identifiers were thrown out. MiTCR, run with a Q25 quality threshold and the strictest error-elimination algorithm, handled CDR3 identification, clonotype clustering and error correction. A nonparametric unseen species model with Euler transformation was used to estimate a lower bound on total TCR beta diversity. TCRdb took the public reads, trimmed them with fastp at Q25, ran MiXCR for clone calling and kept in-frame beta chains. Records with the same CDR3 protein are collapsed into one entry carrying the most frequent genes and DNA. V and J calls and clone size were set by TCRdb, not the authors. For this sample the table gives approximately 780,000 distinct CDR3 sequences, of which 20% to 30% were detected only once. Of the sample, 3% is held by the ten largest clones.

This clonotype was recorded a few times. Its antigen remains unidentified. Base qualities are missing; no much larger clone stands one base away. Donors were around 37 systemically healthy Caucasian individuals from Russia aged roughly 6 to 90 years. Roughly 10 milliliters of peripheral blood were collected from each donor into EDTA-treated Vacutainer tubes. Ficoll-Paque density-gradient centrifugation was used to isolate PBMCs, with at least 6 million obtained per sample. Trizol reagent was used to extract total RNA from PBMCs, with at least 6 micrograms per sample. Naive CD45RAhigh/CD27high T cell percentages were measured by flow cytometry on a PBMC aliquot from every donor. Including cysteine and phenylalanine, the CDR3 has 13 amino acids. The only DNA kept is the CDR3, 39 bases in frame from the first base. V was cut back by 8 bases and J by 5 bases, leaving a gap of 15 bases between them. These data were likewise used in another study, on T cells of mothers and their children. As that second paper reports: The donors were nine systemically healthy Caucasian individuals, made up of three mothers and their six children. cDNA synthesis consumed the entire amount of extracted RNA, loaded at approximately 1.6 ug RNA in each 15 ul reaction. Sample barcodes and 2-4 random nucleotides were added via the M1S primer in the second PCR. Each mother yielded over 10 million TCR beta CDR3 reads and each child about 3 million reads. TCR recombination output is similarly shaped by thymic selection in related and unrelated pairs, with a minor effect exerted by inherited differences. Normalized repertoire overlap was always slightly but never significantly higher in related than unrelated mother-child pairs. With a sensitivity of approximately 100 clones per million clonotypes, no persistent microchimeric T cell clones were detected. Deep NGS was used in the study to compare the TCR beta repertoires of mothers and children and to look for features that separate related mother-child pairs from unrelated individuals. Mothers averaged about 40 +/- 4 years of age and children averaged roughly 11 +/- 4 years. After adapter ligation with NEBNext reagents, the libraries were sequenced on Illumina HiSeq 2000 with 100+100 nt paired-end reads. Mother and child libraries were prepared a month apart and sequenced in separate runs to prevent cross-contamination. Each donor had between roughly 500,000 and 2,200,000 distinct TCR beta clonotypes identified. Naive TCR beta clonotypes were estimated from low-frequency clonotypes matched to each donor's FACS-determined naive share, without sorting.

Recombination connected TRBV12-3 or TRBV12-4 to TRBJ2-5; TRBD1 is a weak D gene call, 6 bases matching. The TCR was taken from a boy aged 5-17 years in good health. Sequenced input: blood. DNA sequence: TGTGCCAGCTCGACAGGTTTCCACGAGACCCAGTACTTC. This is translated as CASSTGFHETQYF.